This T cell receptor (beta chain) was profiled in a study of T cells in Graves' hyperthyroidism and ophthalmopathy. Study conclusions and caveats: In validation, the model predicted ophthalmopathy. These predictions came a median about 6.5 months before onset. A model built on 13 V-J features separated ophthalmopathy from stable hyperthyroidism. Most clonotypes expanded in thyroid above 0.001 were likewise present in blood.

What was amplified from RNA transcripts were TCR beta CDR3 regions. HTBI primers were the set used in a first-round RT-PCR of the TCR CDR3. TCRdb fed the multiplex PCR reads into MiXCR, producing one record per CDR3 protein. Of fewer than 900,000 distinct CDR3 sequences in the sample, 15% to 20% were seen once. Germline-derived CDR1 and CDR2 are LGHNA and YNFKEQ. CDR3 length equals 14 residues. With 5 bases removed from V and 1 base from J, the gap between germline ends came to 9 bases. This clonotype was counted at least ten times. Its target is unknown. Over 18 months, lack of ophthalmopathy progression marked Graves' hyperthyroidism as stable.

This rearrangement joins TRBV4-2 to TRBJ2-1; no clear D gene. Sequencing input: blood. The sequence was collected from a man between 18 and 35 years old with Graves' hyperthyroidism. The CDR3 coding sequence is TGTGCCAGCAGCTACGACCCTTCCTACAATGAGCAGTTCTTC. Encoded protein: CASSYDPSYNEQFF.